These T cell receptor beta chains were read from a single sample in a study of cytomegalovirus exposure and HLA in healthy donors. This table comes from immunoSEQ multiplex PCR, and its TCRdb copy is limited to in-frame clones, with some not included. The sample lists about 200,000 clones, roughly 80% occurring once. Specimen: PBMCs. All receptors come from a man younger than 40 in good health and CMV-seronegative. The CDR3 runs from the conserved cysteine through the conserved F or W. Each record gives: CDR3 length, D gene, J gene, V gene, clone size, CDR3 DNA, CDR3 protein. D genes are given only for firm matches. Clone size is shown for a subset of rows, as once, few, many or a class of expanded clone.

>14|TRBD2|TRBJ2-3|TRBV5-4|-
TGTGCCAGCAGTCCGGAGCGGGGTTCAGATACGCAGTATTTT
CASSPERGSDTQYF
>15|TRBD1|TRBJ2-7|TRBV7-2|-
TGTGCCAGCAGCTTAGTGGGACAGGGAGTCGACGAGCAGTACTTC
CASSLVGQGVDEQYF
>14|-|TRBJ1-2|TRBV28|-
TGTGCCAGCAGTTTCTCTGTCTGGGCGGGCGGCTACACCTTC
CASSFSVWAGGYTF
>15|TRBD1|TRBJ1-6|TRBV6-1|-
TGTGCCAGCAGTGCGTCACAGGGGTTTGAGACACCCCTCCACTTT
CASSASQGFETPLHF
>15|TRBD2|TRBJ2-1|TRBV4-1|-
TGCGCCAGCAGCCAACTAGCGGGGGGGACCAATGAGCAGTTCTTC
CASSQLAGGTNEQFF
>13|TRBD1|TRBJ2-1|TRBV29-1|-
TGCAGCGTGCCAAGGACAGGGGGCAGTGAGCAGTTCTTC
CSVPRTGGSEQFF
>16|-|TRBJ1-5|TRBV11-2|-
TGTGCCAGCAGCTTAGGGGGTGGACAGACCAATCAGCCCCAGCATTTT
CASSLGGGQTNQPQHF
>15|-|TRBJ2-5|TRBV9|-
TGTGCCAGCAGCGTAGGGGTAGGGGCCATAGAGACCCAGTACTTC
CASSVGVGAIETQYF
>15|TRBD1|TRBJ1-1|TRBV18|once
TGTGCCAGCTCACCGCCGACAGGGGGGGGCACTGAAGCTTTCTTT
CASSPPTGGGTEAFF
>15|-|TRBJ1-2|TRBV5-1|-
TGCGCCAGCAGCTTGGATAGCGCCATTAACTATGGCTACACCTTC
CASSLDSAINYGYTF
>12|TRBD1|TRBJ2-7|TRBV5-1|once
TGCGCCAGCAGCTCCACAGGGGGCGAGCAGTACTTC
CASSSTGGEQYF
>18|TRBD1|TRBJ1-5|TRBV6-1|-
TGTGCCAGCAGTGATCAGGGACAGGGGCTTAGGGGCAATCAGCCCCAGCATTTT
CASSDQGQGLRGNQPQHF
>15|TRBD1|TRBJ2-7|TRBV6-1|once
TGTGCCAGCAGTGAAGCGCCGGGACAGTATGTCGAGCAGTACTTC
CASSEAPGQYVEQYF
>16|-|TRBJ1-3|TRBV15|-
TGTGCCACCAGCAGAGATGATTGGGGCGCTGGAAACACCATATATTTT
CATSRDDWGAGNTIYF
>15|-|TRBJ2-6|TRBV19|once
TGTGCCAGTAGTCCAAAGACAACTGGGGCCAGCGTCCTGACTTTC
CASSPKTTGASVLTF
>14|-|TRBJ2-7|TRBV7-2|once
TGTGCCAGCAGCTTAGGTAGCCCCTCCTACGAGCAGTACTTC
CASSLGSPSYEQYF
>14|-|TRBJ2-7|TRBV27|-
TGTGCCAGCAGTTCCTCCAGGGAAACCTACGAGCAGTACTTC
CASSSSRETYEQYF
>12|-|TRBJ2-7|TRBV6-4|once
TGTGCCAGCAGGGAGGAGCGGTACGAGCAGTACTTC
CASREERYEQYF
>12|-|TRBJ2-7|TRBV7-9|-
TGTGCCAGCAGCCCTCGGACAAACGAGCAGTACTTC
CASSPRTNEQYF
>16|-|TRBJ1-1|TRBV7-9|-
TGTGCCAGCAGCTATCCGGGAACAACCATGAACACTGAAGCTTTCTTT
CASSYPGTTMNTEAFF
>18|TRBD2|TRBJ2-2|TRBV4-2|-
TGTGCCAGCAGCCAAGATCGAAGCGGGGGGGCCTACTTCGGGGAGCTGTTTTTT
CASSQDRSGGAYFGELFF
>14|TRBD2|TRBJ2-5|TRBV5-1|-
TGCGCCAGCACGACTAGCGGGGGACAAGAGACCCAGTACTTC
CASTTSGGQETQYF
>14|-|TRBJ1-4|TRBV7-9|-
TGTGCCAGCAGCTCGGGGGGCTGGGGGGAAAAACTGTTTTTT
CASSSGGWGEKLFF
>13|TRBD2|TRBJ2-7|TRBV2|-
TGTGCCAGCAGCCGGGACTACGTCTACGAGCAGTACTTC
CASSRDYVYEQYF
>16|-|TRBJ2-5|TRBV4-1|-
TGCGCCAGCAGCCAAGCCCCTATGGGCGGAGGCGAGACCCAGTACTTC
CASSQAPMGGGETQYF
>14|-|TRBJ1-2|TRBV2|-
TGTGCCAGCAGGCCCGGGTCAGCCTCTTATGGCTACACCTTC
CASRPGSASYGYTF
>12|-|TRBJ2-5|TRBV18|-
TGTGCCAGCTCAAGAGGACAAGAGACCCAGTACTTC
CASSRGQETQYF
>13|-|TRBJ2-7|TRBV27|-
TGTGCCAGCACCAAGGGGGGGGCCTACGAGCAGTACTTC
CASTKGGAYEQYF
>15|-|TRBJ1-4|TRBV5-6|-
TGTGCCAGCAGCCTATTTTCGCTGGTGAATGAAAAACTGTTTTTT
CASSLFSLVNEKLFF
>16|TRBD1|TRBJ2-5|TRBV2|-
TGTGCCAGCAGGTCCCCTATACAGGGGGCGAAGGAGACCCAGTACTTC
CASRSPIQGAKETQYF
>17|-|TRBJ2-1|TRBV23-1|once
TGCGCCAGCAGTCACAGGGTTGGACTACCTTCCCTGAATGAGCAGTTCTTC
CASSHRVGLPSLNEQFF
>15|TRBD2|TRBJ2-3|TRBV7-6|few
TGTGCCAGCTCTCGGGGAGGGGTTGGCACAGATACGCAGTATTTT
CASSRGGVGTDTQYF
>15|TRBD1|TRBJ1-6|TRBV19|-
TGTGCCAGTAACACCCAGGGACAGACTAATTCACCCCTCCACTTT
CASNTQGQTNSPLHF
>15|TRBD2|TRBJ2-7|TRBV7-9|-
TGTGCCAGCAGCTTAAGCGGGGGGACCTCCTACGAGCAGTACTTC
CASSLSGGTSYEQYF
>15|-|TRBJ1-1|TRBV12-5|-
TGTGCTAGTGGTTTTTCCGACAGGCTGAACACTGAAGCTTTCTTT
CASGFSDRLNTEAFF
>14|-|TRBJ2-2|TRBV5-4|-
TGTGCCAGCAGTTCCCAGGGGAACGCCGGGGAGCTGTTTTTT
CASSSQGNAGELFF
>12|-|TRBJ2-3|TRBV10-3|once
TGTGCCATCAGGGCTGGCCCAGATACGCAGTATTTT
CAIRAGPDTQYF
>13|-|TRBJ1-5|TRBV10-3|few
TGTGCCATTTCAGCGGACCCCAATCAGCCCCAGCATTTT
CAISADPNQPQHF
>14|-|TRBJ2-7|TRBV10-1|-
TGCGCCAGCCACAAAAAAGGGAGGTGCTACGAGCAGTACTTC
CASHKKGRCYEQYF
>15|-|TRBJ2-5|TRBV7-9|-
TGTGCCAGCAGCTCCACGGACTCGTCGAAAGATTCCTTGTACTTC
CASSSTDSSKDSLYF
>12|TRBD2|TRBJ2-7|TRBV7-9|-
TGTGCCAGCAGCTCATTCGGGGGGGAGCAGTACTTC
CASSSFGGEQYF